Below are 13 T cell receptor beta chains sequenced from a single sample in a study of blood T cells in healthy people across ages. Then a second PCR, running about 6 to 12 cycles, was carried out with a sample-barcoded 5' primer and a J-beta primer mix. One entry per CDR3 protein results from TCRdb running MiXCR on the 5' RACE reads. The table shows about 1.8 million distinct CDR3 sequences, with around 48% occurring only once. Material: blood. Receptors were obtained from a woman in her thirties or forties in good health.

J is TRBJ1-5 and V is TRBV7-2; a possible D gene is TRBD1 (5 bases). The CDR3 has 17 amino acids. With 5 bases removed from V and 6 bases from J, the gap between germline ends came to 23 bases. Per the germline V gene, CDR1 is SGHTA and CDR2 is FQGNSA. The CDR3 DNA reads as TGTGCCAGCAGCGCCCGTGGCAAAAGAGGGGCCATTCAGCCCCAGCATTTT. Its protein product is CASSARGKRGAIQPQHF.

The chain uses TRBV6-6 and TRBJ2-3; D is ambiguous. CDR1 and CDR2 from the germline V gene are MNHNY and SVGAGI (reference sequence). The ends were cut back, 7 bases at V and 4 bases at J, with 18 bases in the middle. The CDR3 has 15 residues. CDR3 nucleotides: TGTGCCAGCACCTTTTCTAGAGGAGACCCAGATACGCAGTATTTT. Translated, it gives CASTFSRGDPDTQYF.

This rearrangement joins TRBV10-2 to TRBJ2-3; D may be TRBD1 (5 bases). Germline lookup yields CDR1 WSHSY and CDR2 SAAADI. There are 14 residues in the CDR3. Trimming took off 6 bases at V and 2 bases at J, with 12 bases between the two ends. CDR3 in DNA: TGCGCCAGCAGCCATAGACAGAACACAGATACGCAGTATTTT. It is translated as CASSHRQNTDTQYF.

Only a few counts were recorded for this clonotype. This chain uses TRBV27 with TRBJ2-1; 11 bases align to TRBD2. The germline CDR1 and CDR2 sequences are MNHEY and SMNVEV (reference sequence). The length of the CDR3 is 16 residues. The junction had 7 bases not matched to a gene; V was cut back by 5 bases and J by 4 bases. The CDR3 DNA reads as TGTGCCAGCAGTCCTAATAGCGGGGGGGCGTACAATGAGCAGTTCTTC. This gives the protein CASSPNSGGAYNEQFF.

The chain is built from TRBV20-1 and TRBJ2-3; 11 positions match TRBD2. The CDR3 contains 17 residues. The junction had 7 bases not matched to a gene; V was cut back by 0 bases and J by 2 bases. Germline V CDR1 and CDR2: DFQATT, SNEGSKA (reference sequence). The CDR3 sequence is CSARDPTSGAYTDTQYF. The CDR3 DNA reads TGCAGTGCTAGAGACCCGACTAGCGGGGCCTACACAGATACGCAGTATTTT.

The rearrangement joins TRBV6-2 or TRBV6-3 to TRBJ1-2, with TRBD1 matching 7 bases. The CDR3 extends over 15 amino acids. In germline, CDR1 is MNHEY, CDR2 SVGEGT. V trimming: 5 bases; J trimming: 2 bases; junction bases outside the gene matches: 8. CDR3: CASSADRERNYGYTF. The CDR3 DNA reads TGTGCCAGCAGTGCCGACAGGGAACGAAACTATGGCTACACCTTC.

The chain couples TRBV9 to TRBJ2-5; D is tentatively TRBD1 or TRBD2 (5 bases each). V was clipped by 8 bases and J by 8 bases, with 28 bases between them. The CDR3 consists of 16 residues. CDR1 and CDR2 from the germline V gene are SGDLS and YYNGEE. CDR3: CASSRGGRDPCVTQYF. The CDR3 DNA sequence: TGTGCCAGTAGCCGCGGCGGACGGGACCCATGCGTTACCCAGTACTTC.

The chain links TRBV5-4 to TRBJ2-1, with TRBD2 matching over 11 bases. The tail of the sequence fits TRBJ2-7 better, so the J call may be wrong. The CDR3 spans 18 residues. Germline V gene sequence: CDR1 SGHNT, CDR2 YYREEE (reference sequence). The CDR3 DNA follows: TGTGCCAGCAGCTTGGCCCAAATACTAGCGGGGGACAACAATGAGCAGTACTTC. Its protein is CASSLAQILAGDNNEQYF.

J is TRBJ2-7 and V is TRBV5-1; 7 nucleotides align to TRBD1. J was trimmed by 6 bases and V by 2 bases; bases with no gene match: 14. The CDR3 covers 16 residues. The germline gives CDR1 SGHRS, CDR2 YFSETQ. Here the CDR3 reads CASSFGGGDRASEQYF. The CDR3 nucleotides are TGCGCCAGCAGCTTCGGTGGCGGAGACAGGGCATCCGAGCAGTACTTC.

The CDR3 region is CASSPSGALNEQFF. CDR3 DNA: TGTGCCAGCAGCCCTTCGGGGGCCCTTAATGAGCAGTTCTTC. The J gene is TRBJ2-1, the V gene TRBV9; D might be TRBD1 or TRBD2, each matching 6 bases. Germline CDR1 and CDR2: SGDLS and YYNGEE. V lost 4 bases, J lost 7 bases, and 15 bases lay in between. The CDR3 is made up of 14 amino acids.

In DNA, the CDR3 is TGTGCCAGCACCTCGGACAGGGATGAACTATCGTATGAGCAGTTCTTC. Translation gives CASTSDRDELSYEQFF. The V and J genes are TRBV7-8 and TRBJ2-1; 8 bases are shared with TRBD1. The germline gives CDR1 SGHVS, CDR2 FQNEAQ. The CDR3 contains 16 residues. Trimming at V came to 7 bases and at J to 8 bases, leaving 16 bases not matched to a gene.

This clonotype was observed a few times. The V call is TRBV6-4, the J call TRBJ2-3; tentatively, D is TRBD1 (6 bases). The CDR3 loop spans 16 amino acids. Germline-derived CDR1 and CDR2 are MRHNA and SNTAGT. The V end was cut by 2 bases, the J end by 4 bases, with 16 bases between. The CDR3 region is CASSDGPGTQPDTQYF. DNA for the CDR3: TGTGCCAGCAGTGACGGCCCCGGGACACAGCCAGATACGCAGTATTTT.

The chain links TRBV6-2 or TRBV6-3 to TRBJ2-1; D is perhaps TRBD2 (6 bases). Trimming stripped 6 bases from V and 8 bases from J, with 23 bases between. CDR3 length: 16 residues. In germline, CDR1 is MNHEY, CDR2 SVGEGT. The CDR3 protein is CASRGRVEGRRDEQFF. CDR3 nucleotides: TGTGCCAGCAGGGGGCGGGTTGAAGGGAGGCGGGATGAGCAGTTCTTC.